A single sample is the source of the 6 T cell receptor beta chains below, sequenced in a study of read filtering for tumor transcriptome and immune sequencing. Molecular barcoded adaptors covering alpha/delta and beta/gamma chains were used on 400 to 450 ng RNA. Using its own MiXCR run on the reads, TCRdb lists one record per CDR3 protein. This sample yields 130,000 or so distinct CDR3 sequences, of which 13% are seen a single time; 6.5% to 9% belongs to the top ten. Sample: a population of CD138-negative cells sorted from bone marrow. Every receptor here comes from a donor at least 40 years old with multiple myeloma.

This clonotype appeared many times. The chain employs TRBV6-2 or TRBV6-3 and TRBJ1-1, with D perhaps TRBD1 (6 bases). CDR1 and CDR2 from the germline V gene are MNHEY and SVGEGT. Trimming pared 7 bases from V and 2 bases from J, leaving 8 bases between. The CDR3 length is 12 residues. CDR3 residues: CASKDSNTEAFF. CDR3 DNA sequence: TGTGCCAGCAAGGACAGTAACACTGAAGCTTTCTTT.

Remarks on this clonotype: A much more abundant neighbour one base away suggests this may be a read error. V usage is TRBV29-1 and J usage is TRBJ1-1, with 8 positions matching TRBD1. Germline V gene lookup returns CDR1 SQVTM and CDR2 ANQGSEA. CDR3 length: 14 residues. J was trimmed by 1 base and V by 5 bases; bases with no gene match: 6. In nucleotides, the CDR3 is TGCAGCGTTCGAACTGACAGGGGGAACACTGAAGCTTTCTTT. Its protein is CSVRTDRGNTEAFF.

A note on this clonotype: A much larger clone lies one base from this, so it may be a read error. The DNA of the CDR3 is TGTGCCAGCAAATGGCAGGACTACAATGAGCAGTTCTTC. Its translation: CASKWQDYNEQFF. The chain joins TRBV2 to TRBJ2-1; D gene unclear. The length of the CDR3 is 13 residues. Germline CDR1 and CDR2: SNHLY and FYNNEI. The V end lost 7 bases, the J end lost 3 bases, and 10 bases lay between the germline ends.

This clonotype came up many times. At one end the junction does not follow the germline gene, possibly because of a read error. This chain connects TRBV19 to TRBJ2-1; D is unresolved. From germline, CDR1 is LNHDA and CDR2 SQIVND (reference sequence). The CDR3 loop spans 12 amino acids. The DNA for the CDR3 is TGTGCCAGTAGTTCGATGTACACTGAGCAGTTCTTC. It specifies CASSSMYTEQFF.

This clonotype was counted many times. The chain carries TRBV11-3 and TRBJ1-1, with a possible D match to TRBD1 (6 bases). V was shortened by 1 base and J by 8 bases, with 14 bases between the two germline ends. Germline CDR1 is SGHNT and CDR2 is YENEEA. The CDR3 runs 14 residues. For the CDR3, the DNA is TGTGCCAGCAGCTTAGCGGTGCCACAGGGCGAAGCTTTCTTT. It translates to CASSLAVPQGEAFF.

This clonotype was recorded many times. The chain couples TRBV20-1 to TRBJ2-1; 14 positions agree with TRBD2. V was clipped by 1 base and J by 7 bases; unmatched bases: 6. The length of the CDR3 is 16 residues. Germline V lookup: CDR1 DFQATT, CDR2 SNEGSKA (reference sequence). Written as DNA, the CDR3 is TGCAGTGCTAGAGCTCCGGGACTAGCGGGAGCTAATGAGCAGTTCTTC. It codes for CSARAPGLAGANEQFF.